The clone carrying this T cell receptor (beta chain) was counted only a few times. Its antigen is currently unknown. The record originates from a study of vaccination effects on CD4 cells after COVID-19. Study outcomes and limitations: In healthy vaccinees, only 1 of 255 vaccine-induced clones cross-reacted with common cold coronaviruses.

Profiling relied on immunoSEQ multiplex PCR, and the TCRdb table lists in-frame clones only, not all of them. The repertoire holds tens of thousands of clones, around 78% seen once, with roughly 2% in the top ten. Germline V gene lookup returns CDR1 MDHEN and CDR2 SYDVKM. This CDR3 has 12 residues. V lost 9 bases and J 7 bases, leaving 15 bases between the germline ends. Antigen-specific CD4+ T cell clonotypes were called by their expansion after viral peptide-pool culture in ViraFEST. Researchers isolated CD4+ T cells once approximately eleven days of culture had elapsed. Two-dose BNT162b2 or mRNA-1273 vaccination was given to participants. The authors exchanged half the medium for IL-2 medium on days 3 and 7.

The source was CD4+ T cells from PBMCs cultured with HCoV-OC43 spike peptides, collected after COVID-19 vaccination. Subset specified: HCoV-OC43 spike overlapping peptide pool stimulation. The TCR originated in a human donor who received a COVID-19 vaccine. The J gene is TRBJ1-2, the V gene TRBV28; D is perhaps TRBD1 (6 bases). CDR3 region: CASDDRRGGYTF. In DNA form, the CDR3 reads TGTGCCAGTGATGACAGGAGAGGTGGCTACACCTTC.